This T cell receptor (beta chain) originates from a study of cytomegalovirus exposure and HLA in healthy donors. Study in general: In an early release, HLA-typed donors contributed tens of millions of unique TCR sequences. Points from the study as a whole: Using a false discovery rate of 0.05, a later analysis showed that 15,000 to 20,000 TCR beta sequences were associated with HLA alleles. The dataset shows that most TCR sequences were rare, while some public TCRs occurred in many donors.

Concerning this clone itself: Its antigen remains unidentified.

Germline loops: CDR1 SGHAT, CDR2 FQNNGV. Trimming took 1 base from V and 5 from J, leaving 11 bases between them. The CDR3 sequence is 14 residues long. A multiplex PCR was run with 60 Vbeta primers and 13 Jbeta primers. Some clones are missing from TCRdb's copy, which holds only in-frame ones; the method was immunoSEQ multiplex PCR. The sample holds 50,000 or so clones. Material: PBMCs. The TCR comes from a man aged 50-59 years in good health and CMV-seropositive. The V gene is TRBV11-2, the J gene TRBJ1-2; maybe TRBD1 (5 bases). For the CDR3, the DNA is TGTGCCAGCAGCTTAGGGGAGGGGAAGTATGGCTACACCTTC. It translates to CASSLGEGKYGYTF.